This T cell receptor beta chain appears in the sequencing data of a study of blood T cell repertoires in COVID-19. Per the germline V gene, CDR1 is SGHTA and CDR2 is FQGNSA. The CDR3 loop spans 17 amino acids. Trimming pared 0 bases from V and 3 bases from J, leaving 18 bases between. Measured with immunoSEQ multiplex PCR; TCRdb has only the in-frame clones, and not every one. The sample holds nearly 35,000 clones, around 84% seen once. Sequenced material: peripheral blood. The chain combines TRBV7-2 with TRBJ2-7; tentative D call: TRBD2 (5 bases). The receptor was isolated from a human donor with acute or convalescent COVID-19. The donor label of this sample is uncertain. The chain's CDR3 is CASSLAGGRTNYYEQYF. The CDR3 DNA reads TGTGCCAGCAGCTTAGCCGGAGGACGGACGAACTACTACGAGCAGTACTTC.